The subject of this entry is one TCR beta chain. This sample was included in a study of CD8 T cells in Susac syndrome. TCR beta sequencing was performed on blood CD8+ and CD4+ T cells. Negative isolation yielded the CD8+ and CD4+ T cells, while FACS enriched the TEMRA cells. Random hexamers primed reverse transcription of about 0.5 to 1 ug RNA. The authors amplified TCR beta CDR3 across 54 Vbeta and 13 Jbeta using immunoSEQ multiplex PCR. In TCRdb, the immunoSEQ multiplex PCR reads were re-called with MiXCR into one record per CDR3 protein. Of 250,000 to 300,000 distinct CDR3 sequences detected, about 91% appear once; the ten largest clones hold around 0.18%. The source material was CD8+ T cells from PBMCs. The clonotype was recovered from a human donor with multiple sclerosis.

The CDR3 protein is CATSDSYGQTYEQYF. In DNA, the CDR3 is TGTGCCACCAGTGATTCTTACGGACAGACCTACGAGCAGTACTTC. The gene calls are TRBV24-1 and TRBJ2-7; D is perhaps TRBD1 (6 bases). This CDR3 is 15 amino acids long. Per germline, CDR1 KGHDR and CDR2 SFDVKD. Trimming stripped 2 bases from V and 2 bases from J, with 12 bases between.